Below, 15 T cell receptor beta chains from the same sample are listed, as sequenced in a study of brain T cells in children with intractable seizures. Using immunoSEQ multiplex PCR, the repertoire was profiled, and TCRdb retains in-frame clones only, with some absent. The table has about 320,000 clones, about 93% seen once. Time point given: blood from clinic visit 5 months post-surgery; TSC patient then seizure free. Sequencing used peripheral blood, obtained 4 to 5 months after surgery. These receptors all come from a boy under three years old with tuberous sclerosis and intractable seizures.

The rearrangement uses TRBV9 and TRBJ2-1; 9 bases are shared with TRBD2. CDR1 is SGDLS and CDR2 is YYNGEE in the germline V gene. V gave up 3 bases and J gave up 9 bases; unmatched junction bases: 7. This CDR3 is built from 14 residues. CDR3 nucleotide sequence: TGTGCCAGCAGCGGGGGGACTAGCTTTAGTGAGCAGTTCTTC. The encoded protein is CASSGGTSFSEQFF.

V gene TRBV6-5 combines with J gene TRBJ2-3; no firm D call. The CDR3 has 12 residues. Germline V gene sequence: CDR1 MNHEY, CDR2 SVGAGI. V lost 5 bases, J lost 6 bases, and 9 bases lay in between. The CDR3 reads CASSRIGDTQYF. The CDR3 DNA is TGTGCCAGCAGTCGGATAGGGGATACGCAGTATTTT.

The chain joins TRBV24-1 to TRBJ1-3; unclear D gene. The germline CDR1 and CDR2 sequences are KGHDR and SFDVKD. Deletions cut 4 bases from V and 8 bases from J, with 11 bases between. The CDR3 is made up of 13 amino acids. The CDR3 bases are TGTGCCACCAGTGACCCCCCGGTAGACACCATATATTTT. It is translated as CATSDPPVDTIYF.

This clone was seen once. The chain uses TRBV19 and TRBJ2-7; D gene unclear. V was trimmed by 3 bases and J by 2 bases, leaving 8 bases between them. CDR3 size: 13 residues. CDR1 and CDR2 (germline): LNHDA, SQIVND (reference sequence). The CDR3 here is CASSIAYTYEQYF. CDR3 sequence (DNA): TGTGCCAGTAGTATTGCATATACCTACGAGCAGTACTTC.

This chain links TRBV12-3 or TRBV12-4 with TRBJ1-2; tentatively, D is TRBD1 (5 bases). Trimming removed 6 bases at V and 4 bases at J, with 9 bases between. The CDR3 has 12 amino acids. The CDR3 here is CASSPGPYGYTF. The CDR3 DNA reads as TGTGCCAGCAGCCCAGGGCCCTATGGCTACACCTTC.

J is TRBJ1-1 and V is TRBV30, with D possibly being TRBD1 (6 bases). Germline CDR1 is GTSNPN and CDR2 is SVGIG (reference sequence). The CDR3 length is 12 residues. With 5 bases removed from V and 7 bases from J, the gap between germline ends came to 14 bases. In nucleotides, the CDR3 is TGTGCCTGGGCGGGGGGGGCTAATGAAGCTTTCTTT. This encodes CAWAGGANEAFF.

The J gene is TRBJ2-1, the V gene TRBV11-2; perhaps TRBD1 as D (6 bases). The CDR3 runs 16 residues. Per the germline V gene, CDR1 is SGHAT and CDR2 is FQNNGV. V was trimmed by 8 bases and J by 5 bases, leaving 22 bases between them. The CDR3 DNA reads as TGTGCCAGCTCCACCCTCCAGGGGACGTCCGACAATGAGCAGTTCTTC. Its protein is CASSTLQGTSDNEQFF.

The count of this clone is one. The CDR3 is CASSLDKMGQTEAFF. The CDR3 region has the DNA TGTGCCAGCAGCTTAGATAAGATGGGGCAAACTGAAGCTTTCTTT. V and J are TRBV11-3 and TRBJ1-1; D perhaps matches TRBD1 (5 bases). The CDR3 consists of 15 residues. V gave up 0 bases and J gave up 5 bases, with 13 bases separating them. From germline, CDR1 is SGHNT and CDR2 YENEEA.

This clone showed up just once. V is TRBV12-5 and J is TRBJ2-7; possible D gene TRBD1, 6 bases. Trimming took 5 bases from V and 0 from J, leaving 8 bases between them. Germline values: CDR1 LGHNT, CDR2 FRNRAP. CDR3 length equals 13 residues. DNA for the CDR3: TGTGCTAGTGGTCGGGACACCTCCTACGAGCAGTACTTC. This gives the protein CASGRDTSYEQYF.

This rearrangement joins TRBV5-6 to TRBJ2-7; 7 bases map to TRBD1. The V and J ends lost 5 bases and 2 bases, in that order; junction bases with no gene match: 7. This CDR3 contains 14 residues. Germline CDR1 is SGHDT and CDR2 is YYEEEE. For the CDR3, the DNA is TGTGCCAGCAGTCCCGGGACAGTTACCTACGAGCAGTACTTC. It is translated as CASSPGTVTYEQYF.

The chain joins TRBV7-9 to TRBJ2-1; 10 positions match TRBD2. Losses at the gene ends were 4 bases for V and 7 bases for J; bases not matched to a gene: 13. Germline CDR1 is SEHNR and CDR2 is FQNEAQ (reference sequence). The CDR3 length is 17 residues. The CDR3 DNA reads TGTGCCAGCAGCTCGCTACCGCTAGCGGGAGCAGGGAATGAGCAGTTCTTC. Its translation is CASSSLPLAGAGNEQFF. Using reference TRBV7-9 and TRBJ2-1 for the parts outside the CDR3, the full variable domain is DTGVSQNPRHKITKRGQNVTFRCDPISEHNRLYWYRQTLGQGPEFLTYFQNEAQLEKSRLLSDRFSAERPKGSFSTLEIQRTEQGDSAMYLCASSSLPLAGAGNEQFFGPGTRLTVL.

The chain carries TRBV19 and TRBJ2-3, with D possibly TRBD1 on 5 matching bases. Germline CDR1 and CDR2: LNHDA and SQIVND (reference sequence). The CDR3 runs 14 residues. The V end was cut by 5 bases, the J end by 2 bases, with 11 bases between. CDR3 protein: CASSSDTYTDTQYF. The CDR3 DNA is TGTGCCAGTAGTTCGGACACGTACACAGATACGCAGTATTTT.

This clone has only one observation. The V call is TRBV5-1, the J call TRBJ2-2; the D is unclear. Germline-derived CDR1 and CDR2 are SGHRS and YFSETQ. V gave up 0 bases and J gave up 6 bases, with 9 bases separating them. The CDR3 is 14 residues long. Here the CDR3 DNA reads TGCGCCAGCAGCTTGGGTCTTCTTGCCGGGGAGCTGTTTTTT. It yields the protein CASSLGLLAGELFF.

The chain joins TRBV28 to TRBJ1-5, with D uncertain. CDR3 length: 13 residues. CDR1 MDHEN and CDR2 SYDVKM come from the germline V gene. The V end lost 7 bases, the J end lost 6 bases, and 13 bases lay between the germline ends. CDR3 amino acids: CASTTHGGQPQHF. Here the CDR3 DNA reads TGTGCCAGCACCACCCATGGAGGTCAGCCCCAGCATTTT.

This chain uses TRBV6-4 with TRBJ2-1, with TRBD2 matching over 10 bases. Looked up from germline, CDR1 is MRHNA and CDR2 is SNTAGT. The V gene end was trimmed by 2 bases and the J gene end by 6 bases; junction bases not matched to a gene: 4. There are 15 residues in the CDR3. The CDR3 bases are TGTGCCAGCAGTGACGAACTAGCGGGGAGCAATGAGCAGTTCTTC. Amino acids: CASSDELAGSNEQFF.